This record concerns one TCR beta chain sequence. J was trimmed by 6 bases and V by 2 bases; bases with no gene match: 4. This CDR3 has 15 amino acids. In germline, CDR1 is LNHDA, CDR2 SQIVND (reference sequence). The sample comes from a study of blood T cell repertoires in COVID-19. Study-level information: Samples of COVID-19 (acute and convalescent) were obtained from the United States, Italy and Spain. In each case, the material was cDNA or gDNA derived from T cells, B-cell-depleted T cells, or PBMCs.

Per the original methods: Researchers report that nucleated cell counts were estimated from reference gene primer amplification. Assay used: immunoSEQ multiplex PCR; TCRdb lists only in-frame clones, some missing. V and J calls and clone size are as listed in that table; D and trimming were resolved from the DNA. The data contain about 130,000 clones, 84% of them singletons. This TCR came from a woman between 25 and 40 years old who had recovered from COVID-19. The rearrangement uses TRBV19 and TRBJ1-2, with TRBD1 identical over 12 bases. Material for sequencing was peripheral blood. In DNA, the CDR3 is TGTGCCAGTAGTATACTTGGGACAGGGGGCGATGGCTACACCTTC. It is translated as CASSILGTGGDGYTF.